This T cell receptor beta chain comes out of a study of T-cell memory formation after mild COVID-19. Points from the study as a whole: Day 15 to 85 contractors were CD4/CD8 balanced; later expanders leaned CD4+. Within pre-infection memory, some responding clones were found, suggesting cross-reactive memory joined.

5'RACE, which relied on constant-segment primers, yielded TCR alpha and TCR beta cDNA libraries carrying sample barcodes and UMIs. TCRdb called the 5' RACE reads again in MiXCR, with one record for every CDR3 protein. The table has about 470,000 distinct CDR3 sequences, 18% seen once. Details on this clonotype: Its antigen is unidentified.

This CDR3 is built from 17 residues. The germline gives CDR1 SGHNT, CDR2 YENEEA. Losses at the gene ends were 1 base for V and 5 bases for J; bases not matched to a gene: 8. Material for sequencing was PBMCs or a T cell subset sorted from them (not recorded which). The TCR sequence derives from an adult woman who had mild COVID-19 (a few samples of this study predate the infection). Cell type and time point are not known. This chain links TRBV11-3 with TRBJ2-6; TRBD2 aligns across 7 bases. The CDR3 here is CASSLGISGVRANVLTF. The DNA for the CDR3 is TGTGCCAGCAGCTTAGGGATCAGCGGGGTCAGGGCCAACGTCCTGACTTTC.